The rows below give T cell receptor beta chains drawn from one sample of a study of immune evolution from preneoplasia to lung adenocarcinoma. The repertoire was sequenced with immunoSEQ multiplex PCR; TCRdb's copy has only in-frame clones and lacks some. Found here are some 3,500 clones, 80% of them singletons; the top ten hold 4.5% to 7%. The specimen was FFPE lung adenocarcinoma in situ tissue. Receptors originate from a person aged 65 to 85 with lung adenocarcinoma. CDR3s include the opening cysteine and the closing phenylalanine or tryptophan. Fields, in order: J gene, clone size, V gene, D gene, CDR3 DNA, CDR3 protein. A D gene is named only where the DNA matches it firmly. Where a row states a size, it is once, few, many or the class of an expanded clone; other rows omit it.

TRBJ1-1	.	TRBV30	.	TGTGCCTGGGATATACGGACATTGAACACTGAAGCTTTCTTT	CAWDIRTLNTEAFF
TRBJ1-5	few	TRBV27	.	TGTGCCAGCAGTTTCACGGGGTGGAGGCAGCCCCAGCATTTT	CASSFTGWRQPQHF
TRBJ1-5	few	TRBV6-1	.	TGTGCCAGCGCCAGCAAGGGTGAGGGCAATCAGCCCCAGCATTTT	CASASKGEGNQPQHF
TRBJ2-6	few	TRBV19	.	TGTGCCAGTAGATGGGACGTCTTAGGCTCTGGGGCCAACGTCCTGACTTTC	CASRWDVLGSGANVLTF
TRBJ2-1	.	TRBV6-4	TRBD2	TGTGCCAGCAGCAAAGCGGGAGGCTCCTACAATGAGCAGTTCTTC	CASSKAGGSYNEQFF
TRBJ1-1	.	TRBV18	.	TGTGCCAGCTCACCACCAACGGGTATCGCAGGGAGCACTGAAGCTTTCTTT	CASSPPTGIAGSTEAFF
TRBJ2-3	.	TRBV6-1	TRBD1	TGTGCCAGCACCGTGACAGGGGGAAGAGATACGCAGTATTTT	CASTVTGGRDTQYF
TRBJ1-4	.	TRBV28	TRBD1	TGTGCCAGCATGGGAACTACAGGGGGGGTCGAAAAACTGTTTTTT	CASMGTTGGVEKLFF
TRBJ1-5	.	TRBV5-1	TRBD1	TGCGCCAGCAGCTCCAGAACAGGGGGCGGACAGCCCCAGCATTTT	CASSSRTGGGQPQHF
TRBJ2-5	.	TRBV2	.	TGTGCCAGCGGAGGTCAAGAGACCCAGTACTTC	CASGGQETQYF
TRBJ2-7	few	TRBV7-6	TRBD2	TGTGCCAGCAGCTTAGGAGCGGGAGCCTTATACGAGCAGTACTTC	CASSLGAGALYEQYF
TRBJ2-7	few	TRBV7-9	TRBD2	TGTGCCGTCAGGACTAGCGGGACAGACGAGCAGTACTTC	CAVRTSGTDEQYF
TRBJ2-7	.	TRBV6-5	.	TGTGCCAGCAGTTACTCGCTGGACTCGGCCTACGAGCAGTACTTC	CASSYSLDSAYEQYF
TRBJ2-7	.	TRBV2	.	TGTGCCAGCCAAGCGGAATTAACCTACGAGCAGTACTTC	CASQAELTYEQYF
TRBJ2-7	.	TRBV6-6	.	TGTGCCAGCAGTAGAGGGGTGGGACATAACTCCTACGAGCAGTACTTC	CASSRGVGHNSYEQYF
TRBJ1-5	.	TRBV19	.	TGTGCCACCCGGGACGGTCCTAGGAATCAGCCCCAGCATTTT	CATRDGPRNQPQHF
TRBJ2-1	.	TRBV5-1	TRBD2	TGCGCCAGCAGCGCGGGACTAGCAGGCTATGAGCAGTTCTTC	CASSAGLAGYEQFF
TRBJ2-2	.	TRBV9	TRBD2	TGTGCTAGAGAAGGCGCTAGCGGGAGATTCGGGGAGCTGTTTTTT	CAREGASGRFGELFF
TRBJ2-7	.	TRBV30	TRBD1	TGTGCCTGGAGTCATTACGTTGGACAGGGGGGCGAGCAGTACTTC	CAWSHYVGQGGEQYF
TRBJ1-2	.	TRBV11-1	TRBD1	TGTGCCAGCAGCGATGTCGGGACAGGGGATGGCTACACCTTC	CASSDVGTGDGYTF
TRBJ2-7	.	TRBV5-6	.	TGTGCCAGCAGTCGGGACCCAAAATCCTACGAGCAGTACTTC	CASSRDPKSYEQYF
TRBJ2-1	.	TRBV29-1	TRBD2	TGCAGCGTTGGGGGACTAGCGGGAGGCAATGAGCAGTTCTTC	CSVGGLAGGNEQFF
TRBJ1-2	.	TRBV10-1	.	TGCGCCAGCAGTGAGACCAGGAAAACCAACTATGGCTACACCTTC	CASSETRKTNYGYTF
TRBJ2-7	.	TRBV6-6	TRBD1	TGTGCCAGCAGTTATGCGGGACAGGGGATCCAGTACTTC	CASSYAGQGIQYF
TRBJ2-1	few	TRBV2	TRBD2	TGTGCCAGCAGTGAAGGACTAGCGGAGGGGAGGAATGAGCAGTTCTTC	CASSEGLAEGRNEQFF
TRBJ1-5	.	TRBV5-6	.	TGTGCCAGCAGCTTGTGGGGAGCCGGACAGCCCCAGCATTTT	CASSLWGAGQPQHF
TRBJ2-3	few	TRBV30	.	TGTGCCTCCACCGGGGGCAGGGGAGGAATTGATACGCAGTATTTT	CASTGGRGGIDTQYF
TRBJ2-3	.	TRBV28	TRBD2	TGTGCCAGCAGTTTCTTAGCGGGAGAGGCAGATACGCAGTATTTT	CASSFLAGEADTQYF
TRBJ2-1	once	TRBV27	.	TGTGCCAGCAGTTTAACCCGGACACAGGGAGATGAGCAGTTCTTC	CASSLTRTQGDEQFF
TRBJ2-1	.	TRBV28	.	TGTGCCAGCGCCTCCCCCACAGGGTACAATGAGCAGTTCTTC	CASASPTGYNEQFF
TRBJ1-1	few	TRBV19	TRBD1	TGTGCCAGTAGTACCCAACAGGGGGCAACTGAAGCTTTCTTT	CASSTQQGATEAFF
TRBJ1-1	.	TRBV16	.	TGTGCCAGCAGCCAGCAGGGTTCTGTCGCTTTCTTT	CASSQQGSVAFF
TRBJ2-3	.	TRBV2	TRBD1	TGTGCCAGCAAATCAGGGGGCCCAGATACGCAGTATTTT	CASKSGGPDTQYF
TRBJ2-7	once	TRBV27	.	TGTGCCAGCAGTTTAAGAATCGGGCAGGCGACCTTCTACGAGCAGTACTTC	CASSLRIGQATFYEQYF
TRBJ2-2	.	TRBV5-1	.	TGCGCCAGCAGCTTGCACCTAGCTGAAAACACCGGGGAGCTGTTTTTT	CASSLHLAENTGELFF
TRBJ2-3	.	TRBV21-1	.	TGTGCCGGACGAACGCAGTATTTT	CAGRTQYF
TRBJ2-7	.	TRBV28	.	TGTGCCAGCAGACAGGCCCTTGGCTACGAGCAGTACTTC	CASRQALGYEQYF
TRBJ2-3	.	TRBV13	.	TGTGCCAGCAGCTCCCGGGACATGGGCACAGATACGCAGTATTTT	CASSSRDMGTDTQYF
TRBJ1-1	.	TRBV29-1	.	TGCAGCGTTGGGAGGACAGTTGCGTTGACTGAAGCTTTCTTT	CSVGRTVALTEAFF
TRBJ2-2	.	TRBV2	.	TGTGCCAGAGCAGGTCTTAGGGGAACCGGGACACCCAACACCGGGGAGCTGTTTTTT	CARAGLRGTGTPNTGELFF
TRBJ2-2	.	TRBV5-1	.	TGCGCCAGCAGCTTGTCCGCGGGGGAGCTGTTTTTT	CASSLSAGELFF
TRBJ1-3	.	TRBV6-5	TRBD1	TGTGCCAGCAGCGTACAGGGGGCCGGTGGAAACACCATATATTTT	CASSVQGAGGNTIYF
TRBJ1-3	few	TRBV6-5	.	TGTGCCAGCAGTTCCTCCGTAGCTCTTGGAAACACCATATATTTT	CASSSSVALGNTIYF
TRBJ1-2	.	TRBV19	TRBD1	TGTGCCAGTAGTACCCACGGACAGGGGGCGCTTGGCTACACCTTC	CASSTHGQGALGYTF
TRBJ1-3	.	TRBV18	.	TGTGCCAGCTCCCTCAAGACGGTAAACTCTGGAAACACCATATATTTT	CASSLKTVNSGNTIYF
TRBJ2-7	.	TRBV10-1	TRBD1	TGCGCCAGCAGAGAGACAGGGGACGAGCAGTACTTC	CASRETGDEQYF
TRBJ2-2	.	TRBV11-3	.	TGTGCCAGCAGCCCCGTGATGGACTACGGGGAGCTGTTTTTT	CASSPVMDYGELFF
TRBJ2-7	.	TRBV6-1	.	TGTGCCAGCAGTGAAAGATCCCAGGGTCACTACGAGCAGTACTTC	CASSERSQGHYEQYF
TRBJ2-1	.	TRBV29-1	.	TGCAGCGTTGGGTACAATGAGCAGTTCTTC	CSVGYNEQFF
TRBJ2-2	.	TRBV14	.	TGTGCCAGCAGCCAAGGACTTACCAACACCGGGGAGCTGTTTTTT	CASSQGLTNTGELFF
TRBJ2-5	.	TRBV6-4	TRBD1	TGTGCCAGCAGTGACTTGACAGGGGGGCGAGAGACCCAGTACTTC	CASSDLTGGRETQYF
TRBJ2-7	few	TRBV11-3	.	TGTGCCAGCAGCTTAGAGGAGGGGAACTACGAGCAGTACTTC	CASSLEEGNYEQYF
TRBJ1-2	.	TRBV29-1	.	TGCAGCGCTAAAAAGACAGATAACTATGGCTACACCTTC	CSAKKTDNYGYTF
TRBJ1-2	large	TRBV16	.	TGTGCCAGCAGCCAAAGTGGACTCGGCTACACCTTC	CASSQSGLGYTF
TRBJ2-5	.	TRBV4-2	TRBD2	TGTGCCAGCAGCCACCCTTTATCCCTAGCGGGAGGAGAGACCCAGTACTTC	CASSHPLSLAGGETQYF